These 23 T cell receptor beta chains originate from one sample sequenced in a study of regulatory T cells in long-lasting Graves disease. The TCR beta library used iRepertoire HTBI primers with Arm-PCR amplification of CDR3. TCRdb independently ran MiXCR on the multiplex PCR reads; one entry per CDR3 protein. Found here are approximately 480,000 distinct CDR3 sequences, under 20% of them singletons; the top ten hold 12%. The time point is: newly diagnosed GD, antithyroid drugs for less than 3 months. Preparation of the TCR library used RNA extracted from PBMCs. This same sample was also part of a study on T cells in Graves' hyperthyroidism and ophthalmopathy.

Source: peripheral blood mononuclear cells (PBMCs), taken at new diagnosis, from a patient treated with antithyroid drugs. Source of these receptors: a man between 40 and 49 years old with Graves disease.

This clonotype has ten or more counts. This chain's CDR3 is CSARDRPGLDYEQYF. CDR3 DNA: TGCAGTGCTAGAGATCGACCGGGACTTGACTACGAGCAGTACTTC. The chain employs TRBV20-1 and TRBJ2-7; perhaps TRBD2 as D (6 bases). The CDR3 sequence is 15 residues long. Germline assignment: CDR1 DFQATT and CDR2 SNEGSKA (reference sequence). The V end was cut by 0 bases, the J end by 3 bases, with 15 bases between.

This clonotype was counted ten times or more. The chain is built from TRBV5-6 and TRBJ2-1; 13 bases line up with TRBD2. CDR1 is SGHDT and CDR2 is YYEEEE in the germline V gene. The junction had 2 bases not matched to a gene; V was cut back by 2 bases and J by 0 bases. The CDR3 length is 17 residues. CDR3 nucleotide sequence: TGTGCCAGCAGCTTCTGGACTAGCGGGAGCTCCTACAATGAGCAGTTCTTC. It codes for CASSFWTSGSSYNEQFF.

At least ten counts were recorded for this clonotype. The CDR3 sequence is CASSRSGSPNEQFF. The DNA for the CDR3 is TGTGCCAGCAGCCGTAGCGGGAGTCCGAATGAGCAGTTCTTC. The chain is built from TRBV3-1 and TRBJ2-1, with 9 bases fitting TRBD2. The germline V gene has CDR1 LGHDT and CDR2 YNNKEL (reference sequence). CDR3 length equals 14 residues. The V and J ends lost 4 bases and 7 bases, in that order; junction bases with no gene match: 5.

This clonotype showed up many times. The chain carries TRBV24-1 and TRBJ2-1; TRBD2 agrees at 8 bases. Germline lookup yields CDR1 KGHDR and CDR2 SFDVKD. V shed 2 bases, J shed 3 bases, and the junction held 8 bases outside the gene matches. The CDR3 sequence is 17 residues long. CDR3 DNA: TGTGCCACCAGTGATTCCAGCCTAGCGGGCCACTACAATGAGCAGTTCTTC. It translates to CATSDSSLAGHYNEQFF.

The chain carries TRBV6-1 and TRBJ2-7, with D possibly matching TRBD1 (6 bases). The CDR3 contains 14 residues. The V and J ends lost 5 bases and 3 bases respectively, with 14 bases between them. Germline V gene data show CDR1 as MNHNS and CDR2 as SASEGT. CDR3 sequence: CASSIRDKNYEQYF. The CDR3 nucleotides are TGTGCCAGCAGTATCCGGGACAAAAACTACGAGCAGTACTTC.

This clonotype was recorded at least ten times. The CDR3 DNA reads TGTGCCAGCAGTGTGGTTGGCGGGAGCGCAGATACGCAGTATTTT. Protein product: CASSVVGGSADTQYF. The J gene is TRBJ2-3, the V gene TRBV2; 7 bases match TRBD2. The CDR3 spans 15 residues. The V and J ends lost 4 bases and 4 bases, in that order; junction bases with no gene match: 8. Germline V lookup: CDR1 SNHLY, CDR2 FYNNEI.

The V gene is TRBV3-1, the J gene TRBJ2-5; no clear D. The germline gives CDR1 LGHDT, CDR2 YNNKEL (reference sequence). Trimming removed 4 bases from V and 1 base from J, with 13 bases in between. The CDR3 runs to 15 residues. This CDR3 reads CASSLHIGFQETQYF. CDR3 nucleotide sequence: TGTGCCAGCAGCCTCCACATAGGGTTCCAAGAGACCCAGTACTTC.

This clonotype has ten or more counts. The chain couples TRBV20-1 to TRBJ2-2, with TRBD2 identical over 8 bases. There are 14 residues in the CDR3. Trimming cost V 6 bases and J 4 bases; bases outside gene matches: 7. Germline V lookup: CDR1 DFQATT, CDR2 SNEGSKA (reference sequence). CDR3 in amino acids: CSASGLAPTGELFF. The CDR3 coding sequence is TGCAGTGCCTCTGGACTAGCTCCCACCGGGGAGCTGTTTTTT.

The rearrangement links TRBV5-1 to TRBJ2-2; 7 bases are a match to TRBD2. CDR3 length: 15 residues. The V gene end was trimmed by 4 bases and the J gene end by 4 bases; junction bases not matched to a gene: 7. CDR1 and CDR2 from the germline V gene are SGHRS and YFSETQ. The CDR3 region is CASSDGRSGTGELFF. Here the CDR3 DNA reads TGCGCCAGCAGCGACGGGAGGTCGGGCACCGGGGAGCTGTTTTTT.

This clonotype was counted between two and nine times. This sequence joins TRBV4-1 and TRBJ1-1; D is ambiguous. Trimming took off 1 base at V and 0 bases at J, with 12 bases between the two ends. CDR1 MGHRA and CDR2 YSYEKL come from the germline V gene. The CDR3 has 16 residues. CDR3 sequence (DNA): TGCGCCAGCAGCCAAGGCCGAAGTTTTATGAACACTGAAGCTTTCTTT. Translating gives CASSQGRSFMNTEAFF.

This clonotype has a count of ten or more. In DNA form, the CDR3 reads TGTGCCAGCAGTTTCGCCCCGTACGTCGACCTAGAGACCCAGTACTTC. Its protein is CASSFAPYVDLETQYF. The rearrangement links TRBV28 to TRBJ2-5, with no clear D. CDR3 size: 16 residues. Germline CDR1 reads MDHEN; CDR2 reads SYDVKM. V lost 3 bases and J 4 bases, leaving 18 bases between the germline ends.

This clonotype was seen repeatedly, ten times or more. This CDR3 is CASTLWAVTDTQYF. The CDR3 nucleotides read TGTGCCAGCACCTTATGGGCAGTCACAGATACGCAGTATTTT. This chain uses TRBV6-2 or TRBV6-3 with TRBJ2-3, with D unresolved. Trimming left V 7 bases short and J 2 bases short, with 13 bases between. CDR1 and CDR2 (germline): MNHEY, SVGEGT. The CDR3 sequence is 14 residues long.

In this sample, this clonotype turned up many times. V is TRBV28 and J is TRBJ1-2; perhaps TRBD1 as D (5 bases). V lost 5 bases, J lost 2 bases, and 12 bases lay in between. CDR1 and CDR2 (germline): MDHEN, SYDVKM. This CDR3 contains 14 residues. Here the CDR3 DNA reads TGTGCCAGCAGTCTAGGGTGGGGGAACTATGGCTACACCTTC. Its protein product is CASSLGWGNYGYTF.

This clonotype was seen at least ten times. The chain carries TRBV5-1 and TRBJ2-2; D is perhaps TRBD2 (5 bases). V shed 2 bases and J shed 1 base, with 9 bases lying between them. CDR3 size: 15 residues. From germline, CDR1 is SGHRS and CDR2 YFSETQ. This CDR3 is CASSFDGMNTGELFF. Here the CDR3 DNA reads TGCGCCAGCAGCTTCGACGGGATGAACACCGGGGAGCTGTTTTTT. The full variable domain, its missing parts supplied by reference TRBV5-1 and TRBJ2-2, is KAGVTQTPRYLIKTRGQQVTLSCSPISGHRSVSWYQQTPGQGLQFLFEYFSETQRNKGNFPGRFSGRQFSNSRSEMNVSTLELGDSALYLCASSFDGMNTGELFFGEGSRLTVL.

To note about this clonotype: A much more abundant neighbour one base away suggests this may be a read error. V usage is TRBV11-3 and J usage is TRBJ1-1, with D maybe TRBD1 (5 bases). V was pared by 5 bases and J by 7 bases, with 14 bases between. Germline CDR1 and CDR2: SGHNT and YENEEA. This CDR3 comprises 13 residues. This chain's CDR3 is CASSLFRDIEAFF. CDR3 bases: TGTGCCAGCAGCCTTTTCAGGGATATTGAAGCTTTCTTT. The full variable domain, its missing parts supplied by reference TRBV11-3 and TRBJ1-1, is EAGVVQSPRYKIIEKKQPVAFWCNPISGHNTLYWYLQNLGQGPELLIRYENEEAVDDSQLPKDRFSAERLKGVDSTLKIQPAELGDSAVYLCASSLFRDIEAFFGQGTRLTVV.

This clonotype came up a few times. V is TRBV20-1 and J is TRBJ2-3; D is uncertain. The V and J ends lost 5 bases and 0 bases respectively, with 6 bases between them. Germline-derived CDR1 and CDR2 are DFQATT and SNEGSKA (reference sequence). CDR3 size: 12 residues. CDR3 region: CSADGSTDTQYF. The CDR3 coding sequence is TGCAGTGCTGACGGGAGCACAGATACGCAGTATTTT.

This clonotype has ten or more counts. V usage is TRBV20-1 and J usage is TRBJ2-1, with 14 bases fitting TRBD2. V gave up 6 bases and J gave up 7 bases; unmatched junction bases: 5. The CDR3 consists of 14 residues. From germline, CDR1 is DFQATT and CDR2 SNEGSKA (reference sequence). The CDR3, as DNA: TGCAGTGCGACCGGGACTAGCGGGAGTAATGAGCAGTTCTTC. It specifies CSATGTSGSNEQFF.

The rearrangement links TRBV6-2 or TRBV6-3 to TRBJ1-1, with TRBD1 matching 7 bases. The CDR3 is made up of 14 amino acids. V lost 6 bases to trimming and J lost 3 bases; unmatched junction nucleotides: 7. CDR1 is MNHEY, CDR2 SVGEGT, per germline. CDR3: CASRRGQWDTEAFF. In nucleotides, the CDR3 is TGTGCCAGCAGGCGGGGACAGTGGGACACTGAAGCTTTCTTT.

This clonotype came up many times. This rearrangement joins TRBV12-3 or TRBV12-4 to TRBJ2-2, with 13 bases identical to TRBD2. The CDR3 sequence is 19 residues long. V trimming: 4 bases; J trimming: 6 bases; junction bases outside the gene matches: 14. For the CDR3, the DNA is TGTGCCAGCAGTTCCGGGACTAGCGGGGCGGGGCCAGAGGCCGGGGAGCTGTTTTTT. Translated: CASSSGTSGAGPEAGELFF.

This chain connects TRBV6-1 to TRBJ2-1; D might be TRBD2 (6 bases). The CDR3 extends over 14 amino acids. Germline-derived CDR1 and CDR2 are MNHNS and SASEGT. Trimming took off 3 bases at V and 8 bases at J, with 14 bases between the two ends. The CDR3 sequence: CASSDRGIVDEQFF. CDR3 coding DNA: TGTGCCAGCAGTGACCGGGGGATCGTCGATGAGCAGTTCTTC.

This clonotype was observed at least ten times. The genes are TRBV28 and TRBJ2-7, with TRBD2 matching over 9 bases. Germline loops: CDR1 MDHEN, CDR2 SYDVKM. V lost 5 bases to trimming and J lost 0 bases; unmatched junction nucleotides: 8. The CDR3 extends over 16 amino acids. DNA for the CDR3: TGTGCCAGCAGTAGGAGACTAGCGGCTAGCTCCTACGAGCAGTACTTC. Its translation is CASSRRLAASSYEQYF.

This clonotype was counted a few times. This chain joins TRBV6-5 and TRBJ2-1, with D tentatively TRBD1 or TRBD2 (5 bases each). The CDR3 sequence is 13 residues long. Trimming pared 4 bases from V and 2 bases from J, leaving 6 bases between. Germline CDR1 MNHEY, CDR2 SVGAGI. The CDR3 region is CASSWDAYNEQFF. The CDR3 DNA reads TGTGCCAGCAGTTGGGACGCCTACAATGAGCAGTTCTTC.

Only a few counts were recorded for this clonotype. The V call is TRBV20-1, the J call TRBJ1-2; a weak D match, TRBD1 (6 bases). CDR1 and CDR2 (germline): DFQATT, SNEGSKA (reference sequence). The CDR3 length is 13 residues. The V gene lost 2 bases and the J gene lost 4 bases, with 11 bases spanning the gap. CDR3 coding DNA: TGCAGTGCTAGAAACAGGGCCCTCTATGGCTACACCTTC. Protein: CSARNRALYGYTF.